The 27 T cell receptor beta chains reported below all come from one sample, sequenced in a study of blood T cell repertoires in COVID-19 (TCRdb year 2020). Libraries were made using the immunoSEQ multiplex PCR assay. TCRdb's version of the immuneACCESS table is confined to in-frame rearrangements and falls short of the full clone set. An unresolved V gene accounts for under half of the shortfall where checked; the remainder is of unknown origin. For this sample the table gives fewer than 200,000 clones, of which around 77% were detected only once. The ten largest account for about 6.8% of the sample. What was sequenced was peripheral blood. Receptors were obtained from a man in his 70s with active or convalescent COVID-19.

The rearrangement joins TRBV7-6 to TRBJ1-6; D perhaps matches TRBD1 (5 bases). The germline CDR1 and CDR2 sequences are SGHVS and FNYEAQ. The V gene lost 5 bases and the J gene lost 9 bases, with 17 bases spanning the gap. The CDR3 contains 15 residues. CDR3 protein: CASSKDGGKSSPLHF. CDR3 nucleotide sequence: TGTGCCAGCAGCAAGGACGGGGGAAAAAGTTCACCCCTCCACTTT.

The CDR3 region has the DNA TGTGCCAGCTCACCAGAGTCGGTAGGAGGGGCTGGCTACACCTTC. Protein product: CASSPESVGGAGYTF. The chain recombines TRBV18 with TRBJ1-2; weak D call: TRBD1 (5 bases). The V end lost 2 bases, the J end lost 7 bases, and 17 bases lay between the germline ends. Germline V gene sequence: CDR1 KGHSH, CDR2 LQKENI. The CDR3 consists of 15 residues. The variable domain in full, completed from reference TRBV18 and TRBJ1-2, reads NAGVMQNPRHLVRRRGQEARLRCSPMKGHSHVYWYRQLPEEGLKFMVYLQKENIIDESGMPKERFSAEFPKEGPSILRIQQVVRGDSAAYFCASSPESVGGAGYTFGSGTRLTVV.

This chain joins TRBV18 and TRBJ2-7; the match to TRBD2 covers 7 bases. Per germline, CDR1 KGHSH and CDR2 LQKENI. The length of the CDR3 is 16 residues. V gave up 5 bases and J gave up 5 bases; unmatched junction bases: 15. CDR3 residues: CASSSDLTGGGDEQYF. DNA of the CDR3: TGTGCCAGCTCATCAGATCTTACGGGGGGAGGGGACGAGCAGTACTTC.

The chain carries TRBV5-8 and TRBJ2-4; possibly TRBD1 for D (7 bases). Germline lookup yields CDR1 SGHTS and CDR2 YDEGEE. The V end lost 3 bases, the J end lost 0 bases, and 22 bases lay between the germline ends. This CDR3 is 19 amino acids long. DNA of the CDR3: TGTGCCAGCAGCTCGGACGGGACAGTAACTAGCTTAGCCAAAAACATTCAGTACTTC. This encodes CASSSDGTVTSLAKNIQYF.

The rearrangement uses TRBV18 and TRBJ2-3; 12 bases map to TRBD2. The germline CDR1 and CDR2 sequences are KGHSH and LQKENI. Trimming removed 0 bases from V and 2 bases from J; junction bases left unmatched: 6. The CDR3 covers 18 residues. The CDR3 is CASSPPTSGGYLTDTQYF. The CDR3 nucleotides read TGTGCCAGCTCACCACCGACTAGCGGGGGATACCTCACAGATACGCAGTATTTT. The full variable domain, its missing parts supplied by reference TRBV18 and TRBJ2-3, is NAGVMQNPRHLVRRRGQEARLRCSPMKGHSHVYWYRQLPEEGLKFMVYLQKENIIDESGMPKERFSAEFPKEGPSILRIQQVVRGDSAAYFCASSPPTSGGYLTDTQYFGPGTRLTVL.

A single count supports this clone. The V and J genes are TRBV14 and TRBJ2-2; D might be TRBD1 (6 bases). The ends were cut back, 2 bases at V and 6 bases at J, with 10 bases in the middle. Germline assignment: CDR1 SGHDN and CDR2 FVKESK. This CDR3 has 14 residues. The CDR3 loop reads CASSQQQGPGELFF. In nucleotides, the CDR3 is TGTGCCAGCAGCCAACAACAGGGTCCCGGGGAGCTGTTTTTT.

There are a few counts of this clone. DNA of the CDR3: TGCGCCAGCAGCTCCCGCAGGAACACTGAAGCTTTCTTT. Translating gives CASSSRRNTEAFF. The V call is TRBV5-1, the J call TRBJ1-1; D uncertain. The germline V gene has CDR1 SGHRS and CDR2 YFSETQ. The ends were cut back, 3 bases at V and 1 base at J, with 7 bases in the middle. The CDR3 sequence is 13 residues long. The full variable domain, rest sourced from reference TRBV5-1 and TRBJ1-1, is KAGVTQTPRYLIKTRGQQVTLSCSPISGHRSVSWYQQTPGQGLQFLFEYFSETQRNKGNFPGRFSGRQFSNSRSEMNVSTLELGDSALYLCASSSRRNTEAFFGQGTRLTVV.

Here the CDR3 reads CASSPGGLAVSTDTQYF. The CDR3 bases are TGTGCCAGCAGCCCCGGGGGACTAGCGGTTAGCACAGATACGCAGTATTTT. J is TRBJ2-3 and V is TRBV2; 11 nucleotides line up with TRBD2. Germline-derived CDR1 and CDR2 are SNHLY and FYNNEI. Unmatched junction bases numbered 8, after V lost 6 bases and J lost 0 bases. This CDR3 comprises 17 residues.

The chain is built from TRBV2 and TRBJ2-2; no firm D call. The CDR3 sequence is 14 residues long. V shed 2 bases and J shed 6 bases, with 10 bases lying between them. Germline CDR1 SNHLY, CDR2 FYNNEI. CDR3 in amino acids: CASSEQVLSGELFF. The CDR3 DNA follows: TGTGCCAGCAGTGAACAGGTTCTGTCCGGGGAGCTGTTTTTT.

This sequence joins TRBV5-8 and TRBJ2-1, with TRBD1 matching 7 bases. V lost 2 bases, J lost 1 base, and 3 bases stayed unmatched. Germline V gene lookup returns CDR1 SGHTS and CDR2 YDEGEE. There are 15 residues in the CDR3. CDR3 sequence (DNA): TGTGCCAGCAGCTTAGGGACAGATTCCTACAATGAGCAGTTCTTC. This encodes CASSLGTDSYNEQFF.

This rearrangement joins TRBV10-1 to TRBJ2-1, with 10 nucleotides matching TRBD2. CDR3 length equals 17 residues. Germline assignment: CDR1 WNHNN and CDR2 SYGVQD (reference sequence). The ends lost 2 bases at V and 9 bases at J; junction bases unmatched: 13. CDR3 coding DNA: TGCGCCAGCAGTGAGGGGGTGGAGAGCGGGAGGGAACTTGAGCAGTTCTTC. The encoded protein is CASSEGVESGRELEQFF.

The gene calls are TRBV20-1 and TRBJ1-2; D is ambiguous. Germline V CDR1 and CDR2: DFQATT, SNEGSKA (reference sequence). The germline V and J ends were trimmed by 6 bases and 2 bases, with 7 bases remaining between them. The CDR3 is made up of 11 amino acids. The CDR3 region is CSATENYGYTF. The CDR3 DNA reads TGCAGTGCCACAGAGAACTATGGCTACACCTTC.

V is TRBV27 and J is TRBJ2-2, with TRBD1 matching 11 bases. The germline gives CDR1 MNHEY, CDR2 SMNVEV (reference sequence). V lost 3 bases, J lost 4 bases, and 7 bases stayed unmatched. This CDR3 spans 17 amino acids. The CDR3 region is CASSLELGQGGTGELFF. CDR3 in DNA: TGTGCCAGCAGTTTGGAATTGGGACAGGGGGGCACCGGGGAGCTGTTTTTT.

This sequence joins TRBV6-2 or TRBV6-3 and TRBJ2-7, with D perhaps TRBD2 (5 bases). This CDR3 has 12 amino acids. V gave up 5 bases and J gave up 3 bases, with 8 bases separating them. CDR1 is MNHEY, CDR2 SVGEGT, per germline. The CDR3 reads CASSHGNYEQYF. CDR3 coding DNA: TGTGCCAGCAGTCACGGGAACTACGAGCAGTACTTC.

This clone was detected only a few times. CDR3 amino acids: CASTQGQGADTEAFF. The CDR3 coding sequence is TGCGCCAGCACCCAAGGACAGGGGGCGGACACTGAAGCTTTCTTT. The chain couples TRBV10-2 to TRBJ1-1, with 11 nucleotides matching TRBD1. V gave up 7 bases and J gave up 3 bases; unmatched junction bases: 7. Germline CDR1 reads WSHSY; CDR2 reads SAAADI. This CDR3 is 15 amino acids long.

The chain has TRBV5-1 and TRBJ2-7; 9 bases fit TRBD1. Trimming at V came to 4 bases and at J to 5 bases, leaving 10 bases not matched to a gene. The length of the CDR3 is 15 residues. Germline V lookup: CDR1 SGHRS, CDR2 YFSETQ. The CDR3 here is CASSTGTGIPHEQYF. The CDR3 region has the DNA TGCGCCAGCAGCACCGGGACAGGGATCCCCCACGAGCAGTACTTC.

The table lists this clone with a few counts. V gene TRBV6-2 or TRBV6-3 combines with J gene TRBJ2-6; 7 positions match TRBD2. Germline V gene sequence: CDR1 MNHEY, CDR2 SVGEGT. The trim removed 5 bases at V and 4 bases at J, leaving 14 bases unmatched. The CDR3 is 18 residues long. CDR3 nucleotides: TGTGCCAGCAGTCCCCCCGGTCGAGCGGGGAGCGGGGCCAACGTCCTGACTTTC. Translating gives CASSPPGRAGSGANVLTF.

The rearrangement joins TRBV5-1 to TRBJ2-1, with D maybe TRBD1 (6 bases). The CDR3 is 15 amino acids. V lost 4 bases and J 8 bases, leaving 19 bases between the germline ends. CDR1 SGHRS and CDR2 YFSETQ come from the germline V gene. CDR3 protein: CASSPEGDPEHEQFF. CDR3 nucleotides: TGCGCCAGCAGCCCCGAGGGGGACCCCGAGCATGAGCAGTTCTTC.

J is TRBJ2-2 and V is TRBV19; 7 bases are a match to TRBD2. Unmatched junction bases numbered 17, after V lost 3 bases and J lost 4 bases. The CDR3 covers 19 residues. CDR1 is LNHDA and CDR2 is SQIVND in the germline V gene (reference sequence). The CDR3 sequence is CASSMKAGGGTSPTGELFF. The CDR3 DNA follows: TGTGCCAGTAGTATGAAGGCTGGGGGAGGGACCTCCCCCACCGGGGAGCTGTTTTTT. The whole variable domain, remainder taken from reference TRBV19 and TRBJ2-2, is DGGITQSPKYLFRKEGQNVTLSCEQNLNHDAMYWYRQDPGQGLRLIYYSQIVNDFQKGDIAEGYSVSREKKESFPLTVTSAQKNPTAFYLCASSMKAGGGTSPTGELFFGEGSRLTVL.

The J gene is TRBJ2-2, the V gene TRBV9; 9 bases agree with TRBD1. The junction had 3 bases not matched to a gene; V was cut back by 0 bases and J by 6 bases. CDR3 length equals 15 residues. CDR1 SGDLS and CDR2 YYNGEE come from the germline V gene. The CDR3 DNA is TGTGCCAGCAGCGTAGGGGACAGGGTGGCCGGGGAGCTGTTTTTT. Translating gives CASSVGDRVAGELFF.

This clone appeared a single time. The chain joins TRBV6-5 to TRBJ1-2, with 7 bases identical to TRBD1. The CDR3 spans 13 residues. The germline CDR1 and CDR2 sequences are MNHEY and SVGAGI. The ends lost 7 bases at V and 6 bases at J; junction bases unmatched: 8. CDR3 coding DNA: TGTGCCAGCACAGACAGGGAAACGGATGGCTACACCTTC. Translated: CASTDRETDGYTF.

The chain carries TRBV11-3 and TRBJ1-6; no clear D gene. Trimming took 3 bases from V and 5 from J, leaving 5 bases between them. This CDR3 is 13 amino acids long. Germline lookup yields CDR1 SGHNT and CDR2 YENEEA. CDR3 DNA: TGTGCCAGCAGCTTTACAGATAATTCACCCCTCCACTTT. Protein product: CASSFTDNSPLHF.

The chain links TRBV7-8 to TRBJ2-3; 8 nucleotides agree with TRBD1. CDR1 is SGHVS and CDR2 is FQNEAQ in the germline V gene. The CDR3 spans 15 residues. The V gene end was trimmed by 3 bases and the J gene end by 2 bases; junction bases not matched to a gene: 4. CDR3 DNA: TGTGCCAGCAGCTTTCGACAGGGGAACACAGATACGCAGTATTTT. Translation: CASSFRQGNTDTQYF.

There are a few counts of this clone. The rearrangement links TRBV28 to TRBJ1-3, with 7 bases matching TRBD1. The V gene's germline CDR1 is MDHEN and CDR2 SYDVKM. The CDR3 is 14 amino acids. V shed 8 bases and J 3 bases; nucleotides not matched to a gene: 7. CDR3 sequence reads: CASGRQGFGNTIYF. In DNA form, the CDR3 reads TGTGCCAGCGGAAGACAGGGATTTGGAAACACCATATATTTT.

The V gene is TRBV19, the J gene TRBJ1-6, with 7 bases that match TRBD1. The CDR3 totals 13 residues. From germline, CDR1 is LNHDA and CDR2 SQIVND (reference sequence). With V trimmed by 10 bases and J by 13 bases, 13 bases remained unmatched. The CDR3 bases are TGTGCCACCTTGGGACAGCACCCCGGGCCCCTCCACTTT. It codes for CATLGQHPGPLHF.

The CDR3 here is CASHRAGTYNEQFF. The CDR3 DNA sequence: TGTGCCAGCCACAGGGCGGGTACCTACAATGAGCAGTTCTTC. The chain employs TRBV6-5 and TRBJ2-1; weak D call: TRBD1 (6 bases). Germline CDR1 reads MNHEY; CDR2 reads SVGAGI. V lost 8 bases and J 2 bases, leaving 13 bases between the germline ends. There are 14 residues in the CDR3.

In the case of this clone: This specimen includes other DNA sequences encoding the same CDR3. This rearrangement joins TRBV7-2 to TRBJ1-5; 9 positions match TRBD1. Germline loops: CDR1 SGHTA, CDR2 FQGNSA. J lost 5 bases, V lost 6 bases, and 5 bases had no gene match. The CDR3 length is 14 residues. The CDR3 protein is CASSSTGGHQPQHF. CDR3 coding DNA: TGTGCCAGCAGTTCGACAGGGGGGCATCAGCCCCAGCATTTT.